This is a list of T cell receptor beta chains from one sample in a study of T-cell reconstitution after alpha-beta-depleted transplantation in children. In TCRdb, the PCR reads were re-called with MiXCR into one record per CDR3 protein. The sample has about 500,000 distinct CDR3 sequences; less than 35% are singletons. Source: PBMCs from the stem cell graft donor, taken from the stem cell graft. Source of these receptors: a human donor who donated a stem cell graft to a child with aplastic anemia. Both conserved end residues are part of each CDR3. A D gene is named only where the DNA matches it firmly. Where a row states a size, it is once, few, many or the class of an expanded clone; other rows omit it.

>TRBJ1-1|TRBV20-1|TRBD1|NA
TGCAGTGCTAGAGTAGCAGGGGGGTACACTGAAGCTTTCTTT
CSARVAGGYTEAFF
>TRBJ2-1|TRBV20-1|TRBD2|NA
TGCAGTGCTAGAGGGAACGTAGCGGGAGCGGTCAATGAGCAGTTCTTC
CSARGNVAGAVNEQFF
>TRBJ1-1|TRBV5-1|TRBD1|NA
TGCGCCAGCATCTCCTCACAGGGGCCGAACACTGAAGCTTTCTTT
CASISSQGPNTEAFF
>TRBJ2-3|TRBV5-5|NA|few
TGTGCCAGCACCTCCGGGAGCGGCACAGATACGCAGTATTTT
CASTSGSGTDTQYF
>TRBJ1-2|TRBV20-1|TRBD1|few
TGCAGTGCTAGACCCGGGACAGGGCACGGCTACACCTTC
CSARPGTGHGYTF
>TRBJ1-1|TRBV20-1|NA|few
TGCAGTGCTAGAGATCTGTCCAGGGGCCCACTGAACACTGAAGCTTTCTTT
CSARDLSRGPLNTEAFF
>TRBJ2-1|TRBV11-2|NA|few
TGTGCCAGCAGCTCTTCACAATTCATCGGTCGCTCCTACAATGAGCAGTTCTTC
CASSSSQFIGRSYNEQFF
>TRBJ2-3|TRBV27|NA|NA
TGTGCCAGCAGCCCAAGAAAGGGACCCACAGATACGCAGTATTTT
CASSPRKGPTDTQYF
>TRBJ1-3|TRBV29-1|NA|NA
TGCAGCGCGACTGGAAACACCATATATTTT
CSATGNTIYF
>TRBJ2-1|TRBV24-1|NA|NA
TGTGCCACCAGTGACACACCGGGGTTTAGCTCCTACAATGAGCAGTTCTTC
CATSDTPGFSSYNEQFF
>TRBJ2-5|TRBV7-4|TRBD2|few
TGTGCCAGCAGCTTCGGACTAGCGGGAGGAATGGAGACCCAGTACTTC
CASSFGLAGGMETQYF